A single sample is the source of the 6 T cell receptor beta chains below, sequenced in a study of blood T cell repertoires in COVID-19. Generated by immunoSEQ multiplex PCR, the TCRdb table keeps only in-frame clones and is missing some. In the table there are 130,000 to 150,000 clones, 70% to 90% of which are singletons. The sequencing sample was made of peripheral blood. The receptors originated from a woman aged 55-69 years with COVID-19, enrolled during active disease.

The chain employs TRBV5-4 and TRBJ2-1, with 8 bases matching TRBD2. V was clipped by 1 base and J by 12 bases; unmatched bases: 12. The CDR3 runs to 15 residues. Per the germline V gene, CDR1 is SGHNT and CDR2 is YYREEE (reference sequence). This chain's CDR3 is CASSLRGGLSTVQFF. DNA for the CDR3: TGTGCCAGCAGCTTGCGGGGGGGCCTCTCCACGGTGCAGTTCTTC. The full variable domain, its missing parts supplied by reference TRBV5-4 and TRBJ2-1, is ETGVTQSPTHLIKTRGQQVTLRCSSQSGHNTVSWYQQALGQGPQFIFQYYREEENGRGNFPPRFSGLQFPNYSSELNVNALELDDSALYLCASSLRGGLSTVQFFGPGTRLTVL.

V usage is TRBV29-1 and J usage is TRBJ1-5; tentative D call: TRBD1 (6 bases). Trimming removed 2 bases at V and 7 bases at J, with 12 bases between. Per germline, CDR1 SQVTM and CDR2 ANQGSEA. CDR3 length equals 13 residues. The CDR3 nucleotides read TGCAGCGTTGAACCAGGGGCAGGCCAGCCCCAGCATTTT. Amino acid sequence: CSVEPGAGQPQHF.

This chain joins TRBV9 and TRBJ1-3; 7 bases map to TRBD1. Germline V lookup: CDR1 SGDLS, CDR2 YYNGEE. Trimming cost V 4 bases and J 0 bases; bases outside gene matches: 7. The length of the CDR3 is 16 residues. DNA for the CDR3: TGTGCCAGCAGCCCCCGACAGGGCGACTCTGGAAACACCATATATTTT. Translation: CASSPRQGDSGNTIYF.

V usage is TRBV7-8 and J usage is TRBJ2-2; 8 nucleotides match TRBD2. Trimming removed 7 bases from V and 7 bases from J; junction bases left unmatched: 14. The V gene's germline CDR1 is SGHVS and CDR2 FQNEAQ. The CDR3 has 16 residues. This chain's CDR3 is CASMAGAGAARGELFF. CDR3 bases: TGTGCCAGCATGGCAGGAGCGGGGGCCGCCCGCGGGGAGCTGTTTTTT.

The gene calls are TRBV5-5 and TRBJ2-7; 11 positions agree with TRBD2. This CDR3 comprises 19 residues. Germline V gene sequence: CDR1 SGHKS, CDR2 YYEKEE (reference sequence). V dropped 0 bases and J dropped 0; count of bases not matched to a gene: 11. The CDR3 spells CASSLERGTSGVTSYEQYF. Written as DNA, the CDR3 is TGTGCCAGCAGCTTGGAGCGGGGGACTAGCGGCGTAACCTCCTACGAGCAGTACTTC.

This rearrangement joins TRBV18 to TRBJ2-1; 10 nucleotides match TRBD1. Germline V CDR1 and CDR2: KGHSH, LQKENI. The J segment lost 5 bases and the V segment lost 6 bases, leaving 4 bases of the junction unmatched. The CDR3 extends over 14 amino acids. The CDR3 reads CASSTGQGNNEQFF. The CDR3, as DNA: TGTGCCAGCTCCACGGGACAGGGGAACAATGAGCAGTTCTTC.